What follows are 28 T cell receptor beta chains derived from one specimen sequenced in a study of technical replicates of blood from a few donors. Sequenced by immunoSEQ multiplex PCR; TCRdb stores in-frame clones only, minus some. The sample lists about 61,000 clones, 97% occurring once. Sequenced input: T cells isolated from PBMCs. The source of these receptors is a human donor in good health.

Written as DNA, the CDR3 is TGCAGTGCTATTCTAGGCAGATCGCAGTATTTT. Translating gives CSAILGRSQYF. This chain uses TRBV20-1 with TRBJ2-3; D remains ambiguous. Germline CDR1 reads DFQATT; CDR2 reads SNEGSKA (reference sequence). Trimming took 4 bases from V and 10 from J, leaving 12 bases between them. The CDR3 has 11 amino acids.

The rearrangement links TRBV18 to TRBJ2-4; tentative D call: TRBD2 (7 bases). V was clipped by 5 bases and J by 6 bases, with 20 bases between them. Germline loops: CDR1 KGHSH, CDR2 LQKENI. The length of the CDR3 is 16 residues. The CDR3 region has the DNA TGTGCCAGCTCAGGGGGACAACTAGCGCGGGGAAACATTCAGTACTTC. Protein product: CASSGGQLARGNIQYF.

The chain couples TRBV19 to TRBJ1-5, with TRBD1 matching over 7 bases. V lost 6 bases to trimming and J lost 4 bases; unmatched junction nucleotides: 9. This CDR3 has 15 amino acids. Germline lookup yields CDR1 LNHDA and CDR2 SQIVND (reference sequence). In nucleotides, the CDR3 is TGTGCCAGTAGCAGGGGGTCGCCCTGGAATCAGCCCCAGCATTTT. Translation gives CASSRGSPWNQPQHF.

The chain couples TRBV28 to TRBJ2-7, with a weak D call TRBD1 (5 bases). Trimming took 1 base from V and 0 from J, leaving 22 bases between them. The CDR3 consists of 19 residues. The V gene's germline CDR1 is MDHEN and CDR2 SYDVKM. The CDR3 nucleotides read TGTGCCAGCAGTTTATCCACCAACCTCGACAGTACCAGCTCCTACGAGCAGTACTTC. This translates into CASSLSTNLDSTSSYEQYF.

The V call is TRBV27, the J call TRBJ2-3; D not resolved. Germline CDR1 MNHEY, CDR2 SMNVEV (reference sequence). This CDR3 has 14 amino acids. Trimming shortened V by 8 bases and J by 5 bases, and 17 bases separated the two germline ends. CDR3: CASPLEIVVDTQYF. In nucleotides, the CDR3 is TGTGCCAGCCCCTTGGAGATAGTTGTAGATACGCAGTATTTT.

This chain links TRBV11-2 with TRBJ2-3, with 8 bases lining up with TRBD2. The V segment lost 5 bases and the J segment 2 bases; nucleotides outside the gene matches: 15. The CDR3 covers 18 residues. The germline gives CDR1 SGHAT, CDR2 FQNNGV. The CDR3 nucleotides are TGTGCCAGCAGCCCCCTCGGGGGTAGCGGGGAATACACAGATACGCAGTATTTT. This encodes CASSPLGGSGEYTDTQYF. The full variable domain, completed using reference TRBV11-2 and TRBJ2-3, is EAGVAQSPRYKIIEKRQSVAFWCNPISGHATLYWYQQILGQGPKLLIQFQNNGVVDDSQLPKDRFSAERLKGVDSTLKIQPAKLEDSAVYLCASSPLGGSGEYTDTQYFGPGTRLTVL.

The rearrangement links TRBV6-5 to TRBJ2-1; the match to TRBD1 covers 7 bases. CDR1 is MNHEY and CDR2 is SVGAGI in the germline V gene. J lost 3 bases, V lost 6 bases, and 5 bases had no gene match. This CDR3 spans 14 amino acids. CDR3 sequence reads: CASSRQGGYNEQFF. The CDR3 DNA reads TGTGCCAGCAGCAGACAGGGCGGCTACAATGAGCAGTTCTTC.

J is TRBJ2-7 and V is TRBV6-5, with 10 bases lining up with TRBD2. V shed 2 bases, J shed 9 bases, and the junction held 10 bases outside the gene matches. The CDR3 is 15 residues long. CDR1 and CDR2 (germline): MNHEY, SVGAGI. This chain's CDR3 is CASSYDPGLAFVQYF. CDR3 nucleotide sequence: TGTGCCAGCAGTTACGACCCGGGACTAGCGTTTGTGCAGTACTTC.

V gene TRBV25-1 combines with J gene TRBJ1-2; D possibly corresponds to TRBD1 (6 bases). The CDR3 length is 11 residues. Germline CDR1 MGHDK, CDR2 SYGVNS. V lost 4 bases, J lost 10 bases, and 10 bases lay in between. For the CDR3, the DNA is TGTGCCAGCAGTGTGGACAGACTCTACACCTTC. It translates to CASSVDRLYTF.

The rearrangement uses TRBV28 and TRBJ1-2; TRBD1 is a possible D gene (5 bases). Trimming took off 7 bases at V and 8 bases at J, with 17 bases between the two ends. The CDR3 consists of 13 residues. Germline values: CDR1 MDHEN, CDR2 SYDVKM. The CDR3 DNA is TGTGCCAGCACCTACGGGGGGGGTTACGGCTACACCTTC. Translating gives CASTYGGGYGYTF.

The chain links TRBV13 to TRBJ2-5; 8 nucleotides line up with TRBD2. Trimming at V came to 8 bases and at J to 1 base, leaving 6 bases not matched to a gene. Germline assignment: CDR1 PRHDT and CDR2 FYEKMQ (reference sequence). This CDR3 contains 14 residues. The CDR3 is CASGGSGAQETQYF. CDR3 sequence (DNA): TGTGCCAGCGGCGGTAGCGGGGCCCAAGAGACCCAGTACTTC.

The chain carries TRBV5-8 and TRBJ2-5, with 12 bases fitting TRBD2. Germline CDR1 and CDR2: SGHTS and YDEGEE. V shed 2 bases, J shed 5 bases, and the junction held 4 bases outside the gene matches. This CDR3 is built from 15 residues. CDR3 region: CASSFGLAGGETQYF. The CDR3 DNA sequence: TGTGCCAGCAGCTTTGGTCTAGCGGGGGGGGAGACCCAGTACTTC.

CDR3 amino acids: CASSPGTSGRPQYF. The CDR3 DNA reads as TGCGCCAGCAGTCCCGGGACTAGCGGACGACCCCAGTACTTC. The V and J genes are TRBV10-1 and TRBJ2-5, with 11 bases that match TRBD2. The CDR3 length is 14 residues. CDR1 WNHNN and CDR2 SYGVQD come from the germline V gene (reference sequence). The trim removed 5 bases at V and 9 bases at J, leaving 8 bases unmatched.

This chain uses TRBV11-2 with TRBJ1-3; maybe TRBD1 (6 bases). The CDR3 covers 16 residues. The V gene lost 4 bases and the J gene lost 3 bases, with 16 bases spanning the gap. The V gene's germline CDR1 is SGHAT and CDR2 FQNNGV. For the CDR3, the DNA is TGTGCCAGCAGCTATACAGCAGGGGTGCGTGGAAACACCATATATTTT. Its protein is CASSYTAGVRGNTIYF. Together with reference TRBV11-2 and TRBJ1-3, the CDR3 gives the full variable domain: EAGVAQSPRYKIIEKRQSVAFWCNPISGHATLYWYQQILGQGPKLLIQFQNNGVVDDSQLPKDRFSAERLKGVDSTLKIQPAKLEDSAVYLCASSYTAGVRGNTIYFGEGSWLTVV.

This chain connects TRBV5-6 to TRBJ1-5; D is uncertain. Deletions cut 4 bases from V and 6 bases from J, with 17 bases between. The CDR3 runs 15 residues. Germline V gene data show CDR1 as SGHDT and CDR2 as YYEEEE. Written as DNA, the CDR3 is TGTGCCAGCAGCCGCCGTGAGGAATCTAGTCAGCCCCAGCATTTT. Amino acids: CASSRREESSQPQHF.

The J gene is TRBJ2-4, the V gene TRBV13; 8 nucleotides match TRBD2. Germline V gives CDR1 PRHDT, CDR2 FYEKMQ (reference sequence). The CDR3 sequence is 17 residues long. With V trimmed by 4 bases and J by 6 bases, 14 bases remained unmatched. CDR3 sequence: CASSSSDGGGVRNIQYF. In DNA, the CDR3 is TGTGCCAGCAGCTCAAGCGACGGGGGGGGAGTCCGAAACATTCAGTACTTC.

The rearrangement joins TRBV7-2 to TRBJ2-7, with TRBD1 identical over 7 bases. The J segment lost 3 bases and the V segment lost 5 bases, leaving 4 bases of the junction unmatched. There are 13 residues in the CDR3. The germline CDR1 and CDR2 sequences are SGHTA and FQGNSA. CDR3 nucleotides: TGTGCCAGCAGCCGGACAGGATTCTACGAGCAGTACTTC. As protein: CASSRTGFYEQYF.

In this sample, this clone turned up once. The chain couples TRBV2 to TRBJ2-7; no clear D gene. The V gene's germline CDR1 is SNHLY and CDR2 FYNNEI. The CDR3 is 13 amino acids. V lost 3 bases, J lost 12 bases, and 18 bases lay in between. The CDR3 DNA sequence: TGTGCCAGCAGTGAGTTGTCTACCCCTTCCCCGTACTTC. Protein product: CASSELSTPSPYF.

This rearrangement joins TRBV19 to TRBJ2-2; maybe TRBD2 (6 bases). The CDR3 sequence is 14 residues long. Trimming cost V 3 bases and J 8 bases, with 13 bases left between them. Per germline, CDR1 LNHDA and CDR2 SQIVND (reference sequence). DNA for the CDR3: TGTGCCAGTAGTATGTTTGGCGGGATTGGGGAGCTGTTTTTT. As protein: CASSMFGGIGELFF.

This sequence joins TRBV4-2 and TRBJ1-5; D gene uncertain. The CDR3 is 15 amino acids. The V end was cut by 0 bases, the J end by 1 base, with 7 bases between. CDR1 and CDR2 from the germline V gene are LGHNA and YNFKEQ. CDR3 DNA: TGTGCCAGCAGCCAAGAAATGGGCAGCAATCAGCCCCAGCATTTT. Translating it yields CASSQEMGSNQPQHF.

This chain joins TRBV7-6 and TRBJ1-6; no clear D gene. The CDR3 runs 20 residues. Trimming stripped 1 base from V and 6 bases from J, with 25 bases between. Germline CDR1 is SGHVS and CDR2 is FNYEAQ. Here the CDR3 reads CASSLETGNVRSHPNSPLHF. DNA of the CDR3: TGTGCCAGCAGCTTAGAAACCGGGAATGTACGGTCCCACCCTAATTCACCCCTCCACTTT. The entire variable domain, with the rest obtained from reference TRBV7-6 and TRBJ1-6, is as follows: GAGVSQSPRYKVTKRGQDVALRCDPISGHVSLYWYRQALGQGPEFLTYFNYEAQQDKSGLPNDRFSAERPEGSISTLTIQRTEQRDSAMYRCASSLETGNVRSHPNSPLHFGNGTRLTVT.

The CDR3 region has the DNA TGTGCCAGCAGCGTACGTTCTCCGGCGGGAAATGAGCAGTTCTTC. Its protein is CASSVRSPAGNEQFF. The chain joins TRBV9 to TRBJ2-1, with a possible D match to TRBD2 (6 bases). The CDR3 has 15 amino acids. Per the germline V gene, CDR1 is SGDLS and CDR2 is YYNGEE. V was cut by 1 base and J by 7 bases, with 15 bases left in between.

The V call is TRBV5-1, the J call TRBJ2-5; TRBD1 agrees at 12 bases. The germline CDR1 and CDR2 sequences are SGHRS and YFSETQ. The CDR3 runs 16 residues. J gave up 5 bases and V 0 bases, and 5 bases lay outside the gene matches. CDR3 loop: CASSLGGTGGAETQYF. For the CDR3, the DNA is TGCGCCAGCAGCTTGGGGGGGACAGGGGGCGCTGAGACCCAGTACTTC.

The rearrangement uses TRBV25-1 and TRBJ1-2; 8 nucleotides match TRBD1. The CDR3 loop spans 12 amino acids. Per germline, CDR1 MGHDK and CDR2 SYGVNS. V was pared by 8 bases and J by 6 bases, with 5 bases of the junction left unmatched. The CDR3: CASRTGSDGYTF. The CDR3 DNA sequence: TGTGCCAGCCGGACAGGGTCTGATGGCTACACCTTC.

The chain uses TRBV15 and TRBJ1-1, with a weak D call TRBD1 (6 bases). This CDR3 is 14 amino acids long. Germline V gene sequence: CDR1 LNHNV, CDR2 YYDKDF (reference sequence). The V and J ends lost 4 bases and 4 bases respectively, with 13 bases between them. The CDR3 is CATSTFTGRTEAFF. In nucleotides, the CDR3 is TGTGCCACCAGCACGTTCACAGGGCGCACTGAAGCTTTCTTT.

The J gene is TRBJ2-3, the V gene TRBV29-1; 8 nucleotides line up with TRBD2. The V gene's germline CDR1 is SQVTM and CDR2 ANQGSEA. The trim removed 4 bases at V and 3 bases at J, leaving 6 bases unmatched. The CDR3 contains 14 residues. DNA of the CDR3: TGCAGCGTTGCTAGCGGGCGTAGGACAGATACGCAGTATTTT. Translated: CSVASGRRTDTQYF.

CDR3 loop: CASSSFRVGYSGNTIYF. The CDR3 nucleotides are TGTGCCAGCAGTTCATTTCGGGTAGGCTACTCTGGAAACACCATATATTTT. The V gene is TRBV28, the J gene TRBJ1-3; unclear D gene. Germline V gene data show CDR1 as MDHEN and CDR2 as SYDVKM. Trimming left V 4 bases short and J 0 bases short, with 16 bases between. CDR3 size: 17 residues.

The V call is TRBV7-9, the J call TRBJ1-1; TRBD1 is a possible D gene (5 bases). Trimming stripped 5 bases from V and 8 bases from J, with 12 bases between. In germline, CDR1 is SEHNR, CDR2 FQNEAQ (reference sequence). This CDR3 spans 12 amino acids. The CDR3 here is CASSPSGIEAFF. CDR3 in DNA: TGTGCCAGCAGCCCATCAGGGATCGAAGCTTTCTTT.